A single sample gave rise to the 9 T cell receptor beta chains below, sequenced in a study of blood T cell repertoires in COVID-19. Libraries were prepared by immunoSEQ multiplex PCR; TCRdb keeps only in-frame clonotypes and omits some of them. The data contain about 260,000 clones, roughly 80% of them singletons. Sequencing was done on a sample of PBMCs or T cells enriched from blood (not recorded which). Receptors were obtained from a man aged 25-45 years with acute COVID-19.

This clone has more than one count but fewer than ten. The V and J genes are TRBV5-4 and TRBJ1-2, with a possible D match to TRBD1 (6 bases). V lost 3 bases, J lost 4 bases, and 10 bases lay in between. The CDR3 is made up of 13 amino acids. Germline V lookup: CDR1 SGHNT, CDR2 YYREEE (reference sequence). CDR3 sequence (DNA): TGTGCCAGCAGCTCCAGGGACACCTATGGCTACACCTTC. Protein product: CASSSRDTYGYTF.

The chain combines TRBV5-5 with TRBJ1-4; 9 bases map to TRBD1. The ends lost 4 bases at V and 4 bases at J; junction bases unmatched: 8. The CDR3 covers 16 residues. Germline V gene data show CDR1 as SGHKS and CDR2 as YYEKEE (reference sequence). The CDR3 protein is CASSLVDRGDNEKLFF. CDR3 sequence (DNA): TGTGCCAGCAGCCTGGTGGACAGGGGCGATAATGAAAAACTGTTTTTT.

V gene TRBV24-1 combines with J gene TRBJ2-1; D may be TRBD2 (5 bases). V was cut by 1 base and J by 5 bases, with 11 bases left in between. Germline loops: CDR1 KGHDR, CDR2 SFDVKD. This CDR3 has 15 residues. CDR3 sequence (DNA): TGTGCCACCAGTGATTTTGCAGCGGTCAACAATGAGCAGTTCTTC. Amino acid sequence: CATSDFAAVNNEQFF.

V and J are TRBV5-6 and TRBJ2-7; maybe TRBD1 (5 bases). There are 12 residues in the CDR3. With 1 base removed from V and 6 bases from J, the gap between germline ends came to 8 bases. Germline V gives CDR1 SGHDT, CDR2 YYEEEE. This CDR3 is CASSLSGIEQYV. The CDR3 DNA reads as TGTGCCAGCAGCTTGTCAGGGATCGAGCAGTACGTC.

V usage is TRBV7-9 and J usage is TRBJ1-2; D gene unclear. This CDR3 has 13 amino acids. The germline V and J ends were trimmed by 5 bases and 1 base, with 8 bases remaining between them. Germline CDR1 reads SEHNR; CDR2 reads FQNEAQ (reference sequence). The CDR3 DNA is TGTGCCAGCAGCCCCTCCTATAACTATGGCTACACCTTC. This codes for CASSPSYNYGYTF.

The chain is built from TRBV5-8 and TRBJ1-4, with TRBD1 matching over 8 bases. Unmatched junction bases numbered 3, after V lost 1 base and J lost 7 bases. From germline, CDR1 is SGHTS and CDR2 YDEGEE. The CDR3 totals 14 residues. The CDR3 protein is CASSLTGGGEKLFF. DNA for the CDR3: TGTGCCAGCAGCTTGACAGGGGGAGGTGAAAAACTGTTTTTT.

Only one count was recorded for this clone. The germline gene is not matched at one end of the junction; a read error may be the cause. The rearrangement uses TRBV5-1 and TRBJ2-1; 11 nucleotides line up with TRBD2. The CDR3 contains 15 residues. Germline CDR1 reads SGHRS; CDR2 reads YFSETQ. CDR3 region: CASSLLAGEGNEQFF. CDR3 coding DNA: TGTGCCAGCAGCTTACTAGCGGGAGAGGGGAATGAGCAGTTCTTC.

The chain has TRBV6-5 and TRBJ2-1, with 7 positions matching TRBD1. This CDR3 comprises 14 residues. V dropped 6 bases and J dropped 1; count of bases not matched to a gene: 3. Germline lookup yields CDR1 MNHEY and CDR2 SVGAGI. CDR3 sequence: CASRQGWSYNEQFF. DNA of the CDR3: TGTGCCAGCAGACAGGGGTGGTCCTACAATGAGCAGTTCTTC.

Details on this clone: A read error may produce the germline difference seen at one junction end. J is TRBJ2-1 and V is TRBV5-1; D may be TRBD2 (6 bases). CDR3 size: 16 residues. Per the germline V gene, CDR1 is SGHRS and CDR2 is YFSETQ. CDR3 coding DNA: TGTGCCAGCAGCTTGCTCTCCTCGGGACTCTTTAATGAGCAGTTCTTC. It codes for CASSLLSSGLFNEQFF.